This TCR beta chain comes out of a study of T cells in Graves' hyperthyroidism and ophthalmopathy. The CDR3 runs to 15 residues. Looked up from germline, CDR1 is SNHLY and CDR2 is FYNNEI. V shed 8 bases, J shed 5 bases, and the junction held 11 bases outside the gene matches. Amplified TCR beta CDR3 regions came from RNA transcripts. An initial round of RT-PCR targeting the TCR CDR3 relied on the HTBI primer set. MiXCR, applied by TCRdb to the multiplex PCR reads, yields one record per CDR3 protein. The data show around 700,000 distinct CDR3 sequences, about 19% seen once. This chain connects TRBV2 to TRBJ2-5; 10 nucleotides match TRBD1. Sequences were obtained from blood. This receptor was obtained from a woman aged 45-65 years with Graves' hyperthyroidism that later progressed to Graves' ophthalmopathy. CDR3 nucleotide sequence: TGTGCCAGCGGGCGGGACAGGGGCTTACGGGAGACCCAGTACTTC. This codes for CASGRDRGLRETQYF.